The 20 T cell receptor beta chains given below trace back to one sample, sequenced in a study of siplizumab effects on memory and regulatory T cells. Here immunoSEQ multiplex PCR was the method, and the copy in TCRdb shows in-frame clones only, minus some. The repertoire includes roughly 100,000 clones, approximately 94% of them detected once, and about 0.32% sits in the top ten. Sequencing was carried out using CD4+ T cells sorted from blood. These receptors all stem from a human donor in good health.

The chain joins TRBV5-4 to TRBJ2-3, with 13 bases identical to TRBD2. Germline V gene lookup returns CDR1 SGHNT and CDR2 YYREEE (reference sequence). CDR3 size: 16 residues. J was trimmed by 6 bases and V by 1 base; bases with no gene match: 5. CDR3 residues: CASSLKGLAGLDTQYF. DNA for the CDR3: TGTGCCAGCAGCTTGAAGGGACTAGCGGGGTTGGATACGCAGTATTTT.

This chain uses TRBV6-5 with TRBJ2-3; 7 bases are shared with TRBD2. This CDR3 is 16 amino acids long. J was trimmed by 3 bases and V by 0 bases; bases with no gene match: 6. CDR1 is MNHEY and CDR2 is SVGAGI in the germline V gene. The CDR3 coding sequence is TGTGCCAGCAGTTACTCTCTCCTAGCGGTTACAGATACGCAGTATTTT. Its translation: CASSYSLLAVTDTQYF.

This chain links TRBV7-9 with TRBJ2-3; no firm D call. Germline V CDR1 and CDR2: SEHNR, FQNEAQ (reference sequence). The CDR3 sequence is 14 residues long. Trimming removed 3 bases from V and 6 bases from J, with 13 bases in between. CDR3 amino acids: CASSLVSLLDTQYF. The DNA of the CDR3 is TGTGCCAGCAGCTTGGTTTCCTTGTTGGATACGCAGTATTTT.

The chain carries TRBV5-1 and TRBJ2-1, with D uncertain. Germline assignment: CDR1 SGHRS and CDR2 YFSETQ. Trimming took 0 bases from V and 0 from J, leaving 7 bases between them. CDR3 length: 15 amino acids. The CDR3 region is CASSLDVVSYNEQFF. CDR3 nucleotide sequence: TGCGCCAGCAGCTTGGATGTCGTCTCCTACAATGAGCAGTTCTTC. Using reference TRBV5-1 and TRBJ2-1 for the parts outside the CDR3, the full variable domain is KAGVTQTPRYLIKTRGQQVTLSCSPISGHRSVSWYQQTPGQGLQFLFEYFSETQRNKGNFPGRFSGRQFSNSRSEMNVSTLELGDSALYLCASSLDVVSYNEQFFGPGTRLTVL.

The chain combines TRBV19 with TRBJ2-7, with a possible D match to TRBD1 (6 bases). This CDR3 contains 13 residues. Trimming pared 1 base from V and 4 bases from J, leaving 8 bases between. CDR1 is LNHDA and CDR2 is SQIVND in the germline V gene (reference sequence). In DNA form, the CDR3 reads TGTGCCAGTAGTATAGTGCAGGGGTACGAGCAGTACTTC. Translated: CASSIVQGYEQYF.

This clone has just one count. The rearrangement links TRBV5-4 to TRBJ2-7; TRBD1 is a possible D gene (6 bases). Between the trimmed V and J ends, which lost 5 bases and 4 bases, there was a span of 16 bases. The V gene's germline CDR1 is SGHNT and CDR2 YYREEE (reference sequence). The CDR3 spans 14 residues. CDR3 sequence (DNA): TGTGCCAGCAGTCAACCGGGACAATTTTACGAGCAGTACTTC. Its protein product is CASSQPGQFYEQYF.

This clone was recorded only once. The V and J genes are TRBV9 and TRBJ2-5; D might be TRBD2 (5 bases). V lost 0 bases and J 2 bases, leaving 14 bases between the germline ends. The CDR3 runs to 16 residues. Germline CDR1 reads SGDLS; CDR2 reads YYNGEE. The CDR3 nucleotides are TGTGCCAGCAGCGTAGCAAGGCGGGCTAGTCAAGAGACCCAGTACTTC. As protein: CASSVARRASQETQYF.

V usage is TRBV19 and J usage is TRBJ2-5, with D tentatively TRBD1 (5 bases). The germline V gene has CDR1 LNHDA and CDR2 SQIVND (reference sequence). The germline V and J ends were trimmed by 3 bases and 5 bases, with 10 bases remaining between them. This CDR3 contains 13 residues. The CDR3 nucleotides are TGTGCCAGTAGTATTCAGGGTAGGGAGACCCAGTACTTC. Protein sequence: CASSIQGRETQYF.

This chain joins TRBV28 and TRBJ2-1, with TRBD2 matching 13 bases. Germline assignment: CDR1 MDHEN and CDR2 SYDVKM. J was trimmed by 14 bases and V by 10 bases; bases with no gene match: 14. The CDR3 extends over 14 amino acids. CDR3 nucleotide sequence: TGTGCCACCAGCATTCAGACTAGCGGGGGGTCGGAGTTCTTC. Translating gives CATSIQTSGGSEFF.

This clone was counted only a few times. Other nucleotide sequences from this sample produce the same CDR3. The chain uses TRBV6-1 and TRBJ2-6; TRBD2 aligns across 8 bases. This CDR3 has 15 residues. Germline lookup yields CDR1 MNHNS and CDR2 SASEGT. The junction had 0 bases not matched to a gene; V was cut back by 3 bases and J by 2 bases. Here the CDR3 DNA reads TGTGCCAGCAGTGACGGGGGGGCTGGGGCCAACGTCCTGACTTTC. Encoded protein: CASSDGGAGANVLTF.

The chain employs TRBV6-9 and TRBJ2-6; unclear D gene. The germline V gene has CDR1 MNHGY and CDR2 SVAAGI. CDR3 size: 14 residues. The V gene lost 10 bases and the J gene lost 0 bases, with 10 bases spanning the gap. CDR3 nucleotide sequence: TGTGCCACCTACCGAAGCTCTGGGGCCAACGTCCTGACTTTC. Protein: CATYRSSGANVLTF.

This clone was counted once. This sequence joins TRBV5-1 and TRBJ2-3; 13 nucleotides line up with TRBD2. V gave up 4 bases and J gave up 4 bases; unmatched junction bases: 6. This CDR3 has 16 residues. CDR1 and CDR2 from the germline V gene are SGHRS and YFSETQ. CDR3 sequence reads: CASSLPLAGGPDTQYF. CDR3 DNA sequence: TGCGCCAGCAGCCTCCCACTAGCGGGAGGGCCAGATACGCAGTATTTT.

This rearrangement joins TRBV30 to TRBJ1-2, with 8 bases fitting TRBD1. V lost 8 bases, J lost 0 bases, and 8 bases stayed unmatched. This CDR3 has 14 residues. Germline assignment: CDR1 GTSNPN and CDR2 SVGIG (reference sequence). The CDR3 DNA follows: TGTGCCGGGGGGTGGACAGGGACTAACTATGGCTACACCTTC. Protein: CAGGWTGTNYGYTF.

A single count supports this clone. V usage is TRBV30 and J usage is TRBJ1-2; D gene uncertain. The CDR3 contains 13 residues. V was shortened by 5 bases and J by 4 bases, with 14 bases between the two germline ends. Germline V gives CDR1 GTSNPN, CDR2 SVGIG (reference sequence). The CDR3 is CAWFASRGYGYTF. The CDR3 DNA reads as TGTGCCTGGTTCGCTAGCCGAGGCTATGGCTACACCTTC. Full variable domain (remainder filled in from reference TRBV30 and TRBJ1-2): SQTIHQWPATLVQPVGSPLSLECTVEGTSNPNLYWYRQAAGRGLQLLFYSVGIGQISSEVPQNLSASRPQDRQFILSSKKLLLSDSGFYLCAWFASRGYGYTFGSGTRLTVV.

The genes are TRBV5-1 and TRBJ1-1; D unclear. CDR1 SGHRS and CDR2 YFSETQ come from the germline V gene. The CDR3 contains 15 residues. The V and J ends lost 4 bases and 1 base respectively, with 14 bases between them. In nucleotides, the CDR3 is TGCGCCAGCAGCCAAAGGGAGCTTGGGAACACTGAAGCTTTCTTT. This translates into CASSQRELGNTEAFF.

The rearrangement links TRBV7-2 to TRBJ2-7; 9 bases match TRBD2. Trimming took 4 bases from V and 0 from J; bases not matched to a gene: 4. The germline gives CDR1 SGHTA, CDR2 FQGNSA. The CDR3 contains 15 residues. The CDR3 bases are TGTGCCAGCAGCTGGACTAGCGTGAGCTCCTACGAGCAGTACTTC. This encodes CASSWTSVSSYEQYF.

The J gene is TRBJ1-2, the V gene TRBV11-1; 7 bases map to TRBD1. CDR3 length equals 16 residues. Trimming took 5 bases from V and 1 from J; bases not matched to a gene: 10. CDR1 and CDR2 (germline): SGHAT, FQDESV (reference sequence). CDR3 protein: CASSGGGDSLNYGYTF. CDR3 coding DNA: TGTGCCAGCAGCGGAGGTGGGGACAGCCTTAACTATGGCTACACCTTC.

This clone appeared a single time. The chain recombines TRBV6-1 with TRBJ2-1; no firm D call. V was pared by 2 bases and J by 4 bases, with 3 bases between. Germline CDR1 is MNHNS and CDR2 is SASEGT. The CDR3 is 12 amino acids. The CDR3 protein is CASSEPYNEQFF. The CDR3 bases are TGTGCCAGCAGTGAACCGTACAATGAGCAGTTCTTC.

CDR3 DNA: TGTGCCAGCCTGGTAGAAGGGACGGATACGCAGTATTTT. Translated: CASLVEGTDTQYF. The chain is built from TRBV6-6 and TRBJ2-3; D tentatively fits TRBD1 or TRBD2 (5 bases each). V lost 8 bases and J 6 bases, leaving 15 bases between the germline ends. CDR1 is MNHNY, CDR2 SVGAGI, per germline (reference sequence). This CDR3 region has 13 residues.

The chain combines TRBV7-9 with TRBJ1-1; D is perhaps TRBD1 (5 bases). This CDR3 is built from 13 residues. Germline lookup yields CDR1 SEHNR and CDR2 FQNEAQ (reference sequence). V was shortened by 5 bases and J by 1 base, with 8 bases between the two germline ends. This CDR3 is CASSTTANTEAFF. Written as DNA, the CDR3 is TGTGCCAGCAGCACGACAGCGAACACTGAAGCTTTCTTT. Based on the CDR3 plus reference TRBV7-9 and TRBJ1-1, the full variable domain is DTGVSQNPRHKITKRGQNVTFRCDPISEHNRLYWYRQTLGQGPEFLTYFQNEAQLEKSRLLSDRFSAERPKGSFSTLEIQRTEQGDSAMYLCASSTTANTEAFFGQGTRLTVV.